The clone carrying this T cell receptor (beta chain) was detected only a few times. The source of the sample is a study of cytomegalovirus exposure and HLA in healthy donors. V lost 7 bases and J lost 5, with 18 bases in between. Germline-derived CDR1 and CDR2 are SGDLS and YYNGEE. The CDR3 runs 14 residues. Repertoires were generated with immunoSEQ multiplex PCR, while TCRdb's copy carries only in-frame clones and drops some. The profile covers under 300,000 clones, with around 87% appearing a single time and around 1.2% taken by the ten largest. Sample: PBMCs. This sequence was found in a woman under 40 in good health and CMV-seropositive. The gene calls are TRBV9 and TRBJ1-1; D gene ambiguous. This CDR3 is CASSLDSPRTEAFF. The CDR3 DNA sequence: TGTGCCAGCTCCCTGGACTCCCCCCGGACTGAAGCTTTCTTT.